Each of the 14 T cell receptor beta chains below was sequenced from the same sample in a study of CD4+ T cells in melanoma. This table comes from immunoSEQ multiplex PCR, and its TCRdb copy is limited to in-frame clones, with some not included. This table has more than 8,500 clones, approximately 71% appearing once. The source material was cells from a culture (not recorded whether cultured in vitro). The receptor source for this set is a human donor with melanoma.

The chain is built from TRBV29-1 and TRBJ1-3; no reliable D call. This CDR3 is built from 13 residues. Germline CDR1 SQVTM, CDR2 ANQGSEA. Trimming removed 3 bases at V and 0 bases at J, with 6 bases between. The chain's CDR3 is CSVDGISGNTIYF. The CDR3 DNA sequence: TGCAGCGTTGACGGGATCTCTGGAAACACCATATATTTT.

The chain links TRBV12-5 to TRBJ2-3; perhaps D is TRBD1 or TRBD2 (5 bases each). Trimming cost V 4 bases and J 4 bases, with 15 bases left between them. The germline gives CDR1 LGHNT, CDR2 FRNRAP. The CDR3 sequence is 15 residues long. The CDR3 DNA reads as TGTGCTAGTGGTTGGGGACGGACACCTCCAGATACGCAGTATTTT. Protein sequence: CASGWGRTPPDTQYF. The full variable domain, its missing parts supplied by reference TRBV12-5 and TRBJ2-3, is DARVTQTPRHKVTEMGQEVTMRCQPILGHNTVFWYRQTMMQGLELLAYFRNRAPLDDSGMPKDRFSAEMPDATLATLKIQPSEPRDSAVYFCASGWGRTPPDTQYFGPGTRLTVL.

This clone was seen a few times. The chain is built from TRBV7-2 and TRBJ1-6; 7 bases are a match to TRBD1. The CDR3 covers 14 residues. Unmatched junction bases numbered 6, after V lost 5 bases and J lost 8 bases. Germline loops: CDR1 SGHTA, CDR2 FQGNSA. In nucleotides, the CDR3 is TGTGCCAGCAGCCTCCGACAGGGAGATTCACCCCTCCACTTT. It is translated as CASSLRQGDSPLHF.

In its sample, this clone was seen a few times. J is TRBJ2-7 and V is TRBV11-2; D not certain. V dropped 3 bases and J dropped 0 bases, with 12 bases sitting between them. The CDR3 is made up of 15 amino acids. Looked up from germline, CDR1 is SGHAT and CDR2 is FQNNGV. CDR3 sequence: CASSFPGPSSYEQYF. CDR3 sequence (DNA): TGTGCCAGCAGCTTCCCCGGGCCGAGCTCCTACGAGCAGTACTTC.

This chain links TRBV5-1 with TRBJ2-5, with 8 bases fitting TRBD2. Looked up from germline, CDR1 is SGHRS and CDR2 is YFSETQ. CDR3 length: 13 amino acids. V trimming: 6 bases; J trimming: 4 bases; junction bases outside the gene matches: 5. In nucleotides, the CDR3 is TGCGCCAGCACCGGGACTAGGGGAGAGACCCAGTACTTC. It is translated as CASTGTRGETQYF.

This chain connects TRBV7-3 to TRBJ2-3; D is uncertain. Per germline, CDR1 SGHTA and CDR2 FQGTGA. The CDR3 is 13 residues long. Trimming stripped 0 bases from V and 1 base from J, with 2 bases between. The CDR3 DNA reads as TGTGCCAGCAGCTTAACTGGCACAGATACGCAGTATTTT. Amino acid sequence: CASSLTGTDTQYF.

J is TRBJ1-4 and V is TRBV10-1; D gene unclear. The CDR3 totals 15 residues. CDR1 and CDR2 (germline): WNHNN, SYGVQD (reference sequence). The germline V and J ends were trimmed by 6 bases and 6 bases, with 17 bases remaining between them. This CDR3 reads CASSRGSRADEKLFF. The CDR3 DNA follows: TGCGCCAGCAGCAGAGGCAGCAGAGCGGATGAAAAACTGTTTTTT.

The CDR3 sequence: CASSPGTPGNTIYF. CDR3 nucleotide sequence: TGTGCCAGCAGCCCCGGGACACCTGGAAACACCATATATTTT. The chain links TRBV7-3 to TRBJ1-3; maybe TRBD1 (6 bases). Germline CDR1 reads SGHTA; CDR2 reads FQGTGA. V lost 5 bases to trimming and J lost 2 bases, with 10 bases between them. The CDR3 consists of 14 residues.

This clone was found a few times. The chain recombines TRBV4-2 with TRBJ1-4, with D hard to call. Germline V gene sequence: CDR1 LGHNA, CDR2 YNFKEQ. V lost 4 bases and J lost 6, with 12 bases in between. The CDR3 is 14 amino acids. In DNA, the CDR3 is TGTGCCAGCAGCCCCCCCCCGGATCATGAAAAACTGTTTTTT. It yields the protein CASSPPPDHEKLFF.

This chain joins TRBV7-9 and TRBJ1-4, with D uncertain. This CDR3 contains 16 residues. Per the germline V gene, CDR1 is SEHNR and CDR2 is FQNEAQ (reference sequence). Trimming took off 5 bases at V and 0 bases at J, with 13 bases between the two ends. CDR3 sequence reads: CASSPLIWATNEKLFF. CDR3 in DNA: TGTGCCAGCAGCCCATTGATCTGGGCAACTAATGAAAAACTGTTTTTT.

The J gene is TRBJ1-2, the V gene TRBV18; D remains unclear. Between the trimmed V and J ends, which lost 8 bases and 0 bases, there was a span of 10 bases. The length of the CDR3 is 13 residues. Germline assignment: CDR1 KGHSH and CDR2 LQKENI. CDR3 in amino acids: CASGKGANYGYTF. CDR3 nucleotide sequence: TGTGCCAGCGGAAAGGGAGCTAACTATGGCTACACCTTC. Full variable domain (outside the CDR3, taken from reference TRBV18 and TRBJ1-2): NAGVMQNPRHLVRRRGQEARLRCSPMKGHSHVYWYRQLPEEGLKFMVYLQKENIIDESGMPKERFSAEFPKEGPSILRIQQVVRGDSAAYFCASGKGANYGYTFGSGTRLTVV.

This sequence joins TRBV6-1 and TRBJ1-5; 7 nucleotides line up with TRBD1. V lost 6 bases to trimming and J lost 4 bases; unmatched junction nucleotides: 9. From germline, CDR1 is MNHNS and CDR2 SASEGT. The CDR3 covers 15 residues. This CDR3 reads CASRSRTGLNQPQHF. CDR3 sequence (DNA): TGTGCCAGCAGGTCGCGGACAGGTTTAAATCAGCCCCAGCATTTT.

V is TRBV7-9 and J is TRBJ1-1, with TRBD1 identical over 9 bases. The CDR3 runs 15 residues. Germline V gives CDR1 SEHNR, CDR2 FQNEAQ (reference sequence). Unmatched junction bases numbered 10, after V lost 6 bases and J lost 5 bases. The CDR3 spells CASSVTGTGKTEAFF. The CDR3 region has the DNA TGTGCCAGCAGTGTTACCGGGACAGGGAAGACTGAAGCTTTCTTT.

The rearrangement joins TRBV5-5 to TRBJ2-3; TRBD1 matches at 8 bases. This CDR3 has 15 amino acids. V shed 4 bases, J shed 0 bases, and the junction held 4 bases outside the gene matches. Germline V gene lookup returns CDR1 SGHKS and CDR2 YYEKEE (reference sequence). For the CDR3, the DNA is TGTGCCAGCAGCGAAAACAGGGGGAGCACAGATACGCAGTATTTT. Translated: CASSENRGSTDTQYF.